This is a list of T cell receptor beta chains from one sample in a study of T cells in Graves' hyperthyroidism and ophthalmopathy. TCRdb reprocessed the multiplex PCR reads with MiXCR, giving one entry per CDR3 protein. Counted here are roughly 300,000 distinct CDR3 sequences, around 23% occurring once; the ten biggest clones make up around 48%. Sequencing input: blood. All receptors derive from a woman in her forties or fifties with Graves' hyperthyroidism. CDR3s include the opening cysteine and the closing phenylalanine or tryptophan. The D gene is left open where the match is weak. The listing skips clone size in some rows; elsewhere it reads once, few, many or a size class.

abundance	d_gene	v_gene	j_gene	CDR3aa	CDR3nt
few	-	TRBV15	TRBJ2-1	CATSRETSSYNEQFF	TGTGCCACCAGCAGAGAAACTAGCTCCTACAATGAGCAGTTCTTC
few	TRBD2	TRBV7-9	TRBJ2-3	CASIGGGSDTQYF	TGTGCCAGCATCGGGGGGGGTTCAGATACGCAGTATTTT
many	-	TRBV2	TRBJ2-2	CASMTGVTGELFF	TGTGCCAGCATGACGGGGGTTACCGGGGAGCTGTTTTTT
many	-	TRBV12-3/TRBV12-4	TRBJ1-6	CASSHRRQPYNSPLHF	TGTGCCAGCAGCCACCGCCGACAGCCTTATAATTCACCCCTCCACTTT
few	-	TRBV10-1	TRBJ2-2	CASSERVPQGITTGELFF	TGCGCCAGCAGTGAGAGGGTGCCCCAGGGGATCACAACCGGGGAGCTGTTTTTT
many	-	TRBV3-1	TRBJ1-1	CASSQDRAPLNTEAFF	TGTGCCAGCAGCCAAGACCGAGCCCCACTGAACACTGAAGCTTTCTTT
many	-	TRBV27	TRBJ1-1	CASSFGPNTEAFF	TGTGCCAGCAGTTTTGGACCGAACACTGAAGCTTTCTTT
many	-	TRBV10-3	TRBJ2-3	CAISDRKRDLTDTQYF	TGTGCCATCAGTGATCGGAAGAGGGATTTAACAGATACGCAGTATTTT
-	-	TRBV27	TRBJ2-3	CASSVTAQLTDTQYF	TGTGCCAGCAGTGTGACAGCCCAGCTTACAGATACGCAGTATTTT
many	TRBD2	TRBV7-8	TRBJ2-7	CASSSRRLAGPYEQYF	TGTGCCAGCAGCTCGAGACGACTAGCGGGGCCCTACGAGCAGTACTTC
-	-	TRBV18	TRBJ1-1	CASSPRETNTEAFF	TGTGCCAGCTCACCCAGGGAAACGAACACTGAAGCTTTCTTT
many	TRBD2	TRBV12-3/TRBV12-4	TRBJ2-7	CASSIGGSRYEQYF	TGTGCCAGCAGTATCGGCGGGAGTCGGTACGAGCAGTACTTC
few	-	TRBV9	TRBJ2-4	CASSVAVGQPPQNIQYF	TGTGCCAGCAGCGTAGCAGTGGGTCAGCCCCCTCAGAACATTCAGTACTTC
-	TRBD2	TRBV11-2	TRBJ2-7	CASSLLAGRDTQYEQYF	TGTGCCAGCAGCCTTCTAGCGGGGAGGGATACGCAGTACGAGCAGTACTTC
many	TRBD2	TRBV6-1	TRBJ2-3	CASSEAAGGPDTQYF	TGTGCCAGCAGTGAAGCAGCGGGAGGGCCGGATACGCAGTATTTT
few	-	TRBV6-1	TRBJ2-4	CASSELQGNIQYF	TGTGCCAGCAGTGAATTGCAGGGAAACATTCAGTACTTC
many	TRBD1	TRBV2	TRBJ2-1	CATALTGGGTEQFF	TGTGCCACCGCATTGACAGGGGGAGGAACTGAGCAGTTCTTC
many	-	TRBV11-3	TRBJ1-1	CASLPIGGREAFF	TGTGCCAGCTTGCCGATCGGCGGACGGGAAGCTTTCTTT
-	TRBD2	TRBV28	TRBJ2-1	CASSGLAGGKPYNEQFF	TGTGCCAGCAGTGGACTAGCGGGAGGCAAACCCTACAATGAGCAGTTCTTC
few	-	TRBV4-1	TRBJ1-3	CASSPVGREAGNTIYF	TGCGCCAGCAGCCCGGTCGGCAGGGAGGCTGGAAACACCATATATTTT
many	-	TRBV7-2	TRBJ2-7	CASSLEWLSSYEQYF	TGTGCCAGCAGCTTAGAGTGGTTGAGCTCCTACGAGCAGTACTTC
many	TRBD2	TRBV20-1	TRBJ2-5	CSASPPGLAGGPEETQYF	TGCAGTGCTAGCCCTCCCGGACTAGCGGGAGGGCCTGAAGAGACCCAGTACTTC
-	TRBD2	TRBV28	TRBJ2-5	CASSSPPGGVKTQYF	TGTGCCAGCAGTTCTCCACCGGGGGGGGTGAAGACCCAGTACTTC
few	TRBD1	TRBV14	TRBJ1-6	CASSQTGGNDSPLHF	TGTGCCAGCAGCCAGACAGGGGGCAACGATTCACCCCTCCACTTT